This passage covers 9 T cell receptor beta chains from one sample sequenced in a study of blood T cells in healthy people across ages. Sample-barcoded 5' priming and a J-beta primer mix drove a second PCR of roughly 6 to 12 cycles. TCRdb re-called the 5' RACE reads with MiXCR, one entry per CDR3 protein. The repertoire has more than 800,000 distinct CDR3 sequences, around 30% of them found once; the top ten carry around 15%. The specimen was blood. The receptor source for this set is a woman over 75 in good health.

This clonotype was counted at least ten times. The rearrangement joins TRBV18 to TRBJ2-3; perhaps TRBD2 as D (5 bases). The ends were cut back, 8 bases at V and 0 bases at J, with 12 bases in the middle. There are 14 residues in the CDR3. Germline V gene data show CDR1 as KGHSH and CDR2 as LQKENI. The CDR3 reads CASALTGSTDTQYF. CDR3 in DNA: TGTGCCAGCGCCTTAACGGGGAGCACAGATACGCAGTATTTT.

This clonotype was recorded at least ten times. The chain has TRBV7-9 and TRBJ2-5; no firm D call. The CDR3 length is 14 residues. Trimming removed 3 bases at V and 1 base at J, with 9 bases between. In germline, CDR1 is SEHNR, CDR2 FQNEAQ (reference sequence). This chain's CDR3 is CASSFREIQETQYF. DNA of the CDR3: TGTGCCAGCAGCTTCCGAGAGATCCAAGAGACCCAGTACTTC.

A word on this clonotype: One junction end disagrees with the germline gene, perhaps due to a read error. The chain has TRBV7-6 and TRBJ1-4; 7 nucleotides agree with TRBD1. The CDR3 has 14 residues. CDR1 is SGHVS and CDR2 is FNYEAQ in the germline V gene. The CDR3 DNA reads TGTGCCAGCAACTTAAGACAGGGTTTTGAAAAACTGTTTTTT. Its protein is CASNLRQGFEKLFF.

This clonotype has only one observation. A much larger clone sits a single nucleotide away, making a read error possible. The chain carries TRBV20-1 and TRBJ2-1, with D tentatively TRBD2 (5 bases). The length of the CDR3 is 17 residues. The germline CDR1 and CDR2 sequences are DFQATT and SNEGSKA (reference sequence). CDR3 bases: TGCAGTGCTAGACCGGTTAAGAGAGGGTTCCCCTACAATGTGCAGTTCTTC. Translation: CSARPVKRGFPYNVQFF.

This clonotype has at least ten counts. The gene calls are TRBV5-1 and TRBJ2-7; possibly TRBD1 for D (6 bases). The germline CDR1 and CDR2 sequences are SGHRS and YFSETQ. The CDR3 covers 15 residues. Trimming cost V 5 bases and J 1 base, with 16 bases left between them. The CDR3 is CASSLLIQGSYEQYF. CDR3 DNA sequence: TGCGCCAGCAGTCTCCTAATCCAGGGGTCCTACGAGCAGTACTTC.

This clonotype was detected only a few times. The J gene is TRBJ1-6, the V gene TRBV9; D is perhaps TRBD1 (5 bases). Germline V gives CDR1 SGDLS, CDR2 YYNGEE. With 3 bases removed from V and 5 bases from J, the gap between germline ends came to 12 bases. The CDR3 contains 15 residues. The CDR3 spells CASSAGGGNNSPLHF. In DNA, the CDR3 is TGTGCCAGCAGCGCCGGTGGGGGTAATAATTCACCCCTCCACTTT.

This chain links TRBV3-1 with TRBJ1-2; D not certain. The CDR3 consists of 12 residues. V was shortened by 5 bases and J by 2 bases, with 6 bases between the two germline ends. The germline CDR1 and CDR2 sequences are LGHDT and YNNKEL (reference sequence). The CDR3 is CASSIKNYGYTF. Here the CDR3 DNA reads TGTGCCAGCAGCATAAAGAACTATGGCTACACCTTC. Combining the CDR3 with reference TRBV3-1 and TRBJ1-2 gives the whole variable domain DTAVSQTPKYLVTQMGNDKSIKCEQNLGHDTMYWYKQDSKKFLKIMFSYNNKELIINETVPNRFSPKSPDKAHLNLHINSLELGDSAVYFCASSIKNYGYTFGSGTRLTVV.

V and J are TRBV5-6 and TRBJ2-3; tentative D call: TRBD1 (6 bases). Germline CDR1 SGHDT, CDR2 YYEEEE. This CDR3 region has 16 residues. The germline V and J ends were trimmed by 4 bases and 2 bases, with 17 bases remaining between them. The CDR3, as DNA: TGTGCCAGCAGCGGGCTTCCGGGACAAGACACAGATACGCAGTATTTT. It translates to CASSGLPGQDTDTQYF. The entire variable domain, with the rest obtained from reference TRBV5-6 and TRBJ2-3, is as follows: DAGVTQSPTHLIKTRGQQVTLRCSPKSGHDTVSWYQQALGQGPQFIFQYYEEEERQRGNFPDRFSGHQFPNYSSELNVNALLLGDSALYLCASSGLPGQDTDTQYFGPGTRLTVL.

This clonotype occurred many times. The V and J genes are TRBV6-5 and TRBJ2-4; D is perhaps TRBD1 (6 bases). The germline gives CDR1 MNHEY, CDR2 SVGAGI. Trimming took off 4 bases at V and 10 bases at J, with 14 bases between the two ends. The CDR3 has 13 amino acids. CDR3 DNA: TGTGCCAGCAGTTTCCAATGGGGGCTGATTCAGTACTTC. It yields the protein CASSFQWGLIQYF.